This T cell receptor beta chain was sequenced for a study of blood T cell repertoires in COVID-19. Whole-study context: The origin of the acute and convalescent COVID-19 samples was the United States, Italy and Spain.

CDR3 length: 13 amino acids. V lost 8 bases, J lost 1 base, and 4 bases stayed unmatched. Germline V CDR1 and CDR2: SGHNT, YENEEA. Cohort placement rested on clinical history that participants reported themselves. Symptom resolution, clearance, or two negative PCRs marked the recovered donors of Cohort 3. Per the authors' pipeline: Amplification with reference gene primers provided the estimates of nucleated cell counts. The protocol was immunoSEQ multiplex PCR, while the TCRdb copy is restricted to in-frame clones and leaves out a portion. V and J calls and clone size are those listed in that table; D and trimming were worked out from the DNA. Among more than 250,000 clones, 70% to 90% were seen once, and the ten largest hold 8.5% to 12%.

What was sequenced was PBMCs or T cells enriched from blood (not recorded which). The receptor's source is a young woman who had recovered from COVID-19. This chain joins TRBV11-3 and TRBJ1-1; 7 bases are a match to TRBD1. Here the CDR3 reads CASGRTGNTEAFF. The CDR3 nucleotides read TGTGCCAGCGGGAGGACAGGGAACACTGAAGCTTTCTTT. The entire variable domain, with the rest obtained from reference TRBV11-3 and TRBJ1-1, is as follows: EAGVVQSPRYKIIEKKQPVAFWCNPISGHNTLYWYLQNLGQGPELLIRYENEEAVDDSQLPKDRFSAERLKGVDSTLKIQPAELGDSAVYLCASGRTGNTEAFFGQGTRLTVV.